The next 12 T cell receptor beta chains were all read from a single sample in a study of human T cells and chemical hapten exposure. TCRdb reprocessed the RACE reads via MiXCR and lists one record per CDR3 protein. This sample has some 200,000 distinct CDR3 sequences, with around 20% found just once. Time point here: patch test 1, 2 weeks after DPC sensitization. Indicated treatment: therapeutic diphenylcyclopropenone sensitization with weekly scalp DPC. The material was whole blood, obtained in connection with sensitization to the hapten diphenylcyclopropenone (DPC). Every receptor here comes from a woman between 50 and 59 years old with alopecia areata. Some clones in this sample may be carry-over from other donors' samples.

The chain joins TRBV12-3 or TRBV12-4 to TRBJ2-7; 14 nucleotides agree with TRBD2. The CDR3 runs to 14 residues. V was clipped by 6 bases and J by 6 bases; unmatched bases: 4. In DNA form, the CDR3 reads TGTGCCAGCAGGAGACTAGCGGGAGGGCCCGAGCAGTACTTC. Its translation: CASRRLAGGPEQYF.

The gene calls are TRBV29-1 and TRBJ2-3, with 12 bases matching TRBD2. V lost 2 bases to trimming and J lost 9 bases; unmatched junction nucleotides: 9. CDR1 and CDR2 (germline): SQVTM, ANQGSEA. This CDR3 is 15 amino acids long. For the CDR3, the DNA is TGCAGCGTTGAAAGGCTAGCGGGAGGGTCCAGCACGCAGTATTTT. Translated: CSVERLAGGSSTQYF.

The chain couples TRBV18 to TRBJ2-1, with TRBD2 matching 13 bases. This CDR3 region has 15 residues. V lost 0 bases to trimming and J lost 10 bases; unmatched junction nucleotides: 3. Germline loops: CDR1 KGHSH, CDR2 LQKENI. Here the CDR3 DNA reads TGTGCCAGCTCACCACCCACTAGCGGGAGGGGGGAGCAGTTCTTC. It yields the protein CASSPPTSGRGEQFF.

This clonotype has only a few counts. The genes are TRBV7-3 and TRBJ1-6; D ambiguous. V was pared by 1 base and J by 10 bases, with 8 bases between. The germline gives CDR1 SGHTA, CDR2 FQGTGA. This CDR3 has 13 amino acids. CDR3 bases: TGTGCCAGCAGCTTAATGGTTGGGTCACCCCTCCACTTT. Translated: CASSLMVGSPLHF.

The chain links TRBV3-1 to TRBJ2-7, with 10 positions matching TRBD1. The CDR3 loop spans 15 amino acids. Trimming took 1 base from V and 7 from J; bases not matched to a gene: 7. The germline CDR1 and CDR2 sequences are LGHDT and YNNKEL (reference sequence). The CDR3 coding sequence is TGTGCCAGCAGCCAAGTTGGGACAGGGGTGGAAGAGCAGTACTTC. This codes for CASSQVGTGVEEQYF.

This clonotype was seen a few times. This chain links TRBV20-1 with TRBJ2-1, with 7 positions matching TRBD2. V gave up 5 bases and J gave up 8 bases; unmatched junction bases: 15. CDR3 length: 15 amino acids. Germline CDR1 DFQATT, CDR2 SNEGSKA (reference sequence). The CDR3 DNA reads TGCAGTGCTGCCCATCCGGGACTACCTCAGGATGAGCAGTTCTTC. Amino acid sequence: CSAAHPGLPQDEQFF.

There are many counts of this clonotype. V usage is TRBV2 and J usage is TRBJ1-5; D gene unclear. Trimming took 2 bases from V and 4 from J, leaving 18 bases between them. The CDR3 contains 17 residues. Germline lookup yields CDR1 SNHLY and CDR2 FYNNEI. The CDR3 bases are TGTGCCAGCAGTGAAACTTGGTCGAGAGTATGGAATCAGCCCCAGCATTTT. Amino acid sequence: CASSETWSRVWNQPQHF.

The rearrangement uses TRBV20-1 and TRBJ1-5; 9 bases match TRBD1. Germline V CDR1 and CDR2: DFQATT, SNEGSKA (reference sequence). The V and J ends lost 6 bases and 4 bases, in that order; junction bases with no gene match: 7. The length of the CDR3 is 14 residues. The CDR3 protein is CSAKTGGPNQPQHF. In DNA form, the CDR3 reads TGCAGTGCGAAGACAGGGGGACCGAATCAGCCCCAGCATTTT.

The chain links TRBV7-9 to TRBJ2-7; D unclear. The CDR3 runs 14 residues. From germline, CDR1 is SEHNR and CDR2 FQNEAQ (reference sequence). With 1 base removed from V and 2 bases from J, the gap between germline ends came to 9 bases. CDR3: CASSLGVYAYEQYF. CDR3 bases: TGTGCCAGCAGCTTAGGTGTTTACGCCTACGAGCAGTACTTC.

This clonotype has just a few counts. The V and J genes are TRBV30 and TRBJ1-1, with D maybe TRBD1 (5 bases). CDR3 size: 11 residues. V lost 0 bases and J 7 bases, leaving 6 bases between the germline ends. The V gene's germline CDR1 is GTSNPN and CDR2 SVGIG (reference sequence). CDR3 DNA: TGTGCCTGGAGTGTACAGGTTGAAGCTTTCTTT. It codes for CAWSVQVEAFF.

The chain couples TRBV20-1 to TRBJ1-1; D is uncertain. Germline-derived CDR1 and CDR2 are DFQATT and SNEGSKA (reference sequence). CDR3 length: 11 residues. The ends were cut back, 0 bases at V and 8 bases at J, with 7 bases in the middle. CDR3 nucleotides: TGCAGTGCTAGAGAAGAAGGGGAAGCTTTCTTT. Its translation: CSAREEGEAFF.

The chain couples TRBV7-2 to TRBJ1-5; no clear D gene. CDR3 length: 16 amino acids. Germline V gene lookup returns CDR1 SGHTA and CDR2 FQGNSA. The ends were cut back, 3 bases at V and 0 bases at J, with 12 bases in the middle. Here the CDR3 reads CASSLGQAYSNQPQHF. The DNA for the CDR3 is TGTGCCAGCAGCTTGGGTCAGGCCTATAGCAATCAGCCCCAGCATTTT.